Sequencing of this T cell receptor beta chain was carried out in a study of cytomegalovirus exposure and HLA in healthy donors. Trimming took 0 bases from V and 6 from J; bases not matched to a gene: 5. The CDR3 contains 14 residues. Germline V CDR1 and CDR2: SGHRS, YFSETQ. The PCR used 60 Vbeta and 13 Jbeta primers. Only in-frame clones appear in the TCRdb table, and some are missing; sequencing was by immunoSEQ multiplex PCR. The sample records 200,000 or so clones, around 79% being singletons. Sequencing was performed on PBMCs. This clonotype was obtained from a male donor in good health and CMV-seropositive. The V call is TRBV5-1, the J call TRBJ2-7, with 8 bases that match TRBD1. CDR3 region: CASSLEVTGGEQYF. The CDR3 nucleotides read TGCGCCAGCAGCTTGGAGGTTACAGGGGGCGAGCAGTACTTC.